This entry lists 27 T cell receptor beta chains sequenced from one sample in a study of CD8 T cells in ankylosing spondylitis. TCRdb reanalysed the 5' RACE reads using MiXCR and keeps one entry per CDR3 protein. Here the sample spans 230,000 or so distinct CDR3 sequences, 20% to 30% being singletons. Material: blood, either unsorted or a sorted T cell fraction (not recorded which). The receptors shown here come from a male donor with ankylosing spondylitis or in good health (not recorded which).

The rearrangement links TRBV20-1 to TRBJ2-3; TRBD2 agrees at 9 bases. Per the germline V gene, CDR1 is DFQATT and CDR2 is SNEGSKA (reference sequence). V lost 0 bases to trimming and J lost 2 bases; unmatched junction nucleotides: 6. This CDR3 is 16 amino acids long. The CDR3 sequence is CSARESRGGYTDTQYF. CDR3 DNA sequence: TGCAGTGCTAGAGAATCGCGGGGGGGATACACAGATACGCAGTATTTT.

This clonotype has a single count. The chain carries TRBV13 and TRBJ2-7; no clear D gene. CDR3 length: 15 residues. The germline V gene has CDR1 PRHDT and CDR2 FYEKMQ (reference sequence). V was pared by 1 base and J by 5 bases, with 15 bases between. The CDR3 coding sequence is TGTGCCAGCAGCTTAGAGGCAGGATCGACAAACGAGCAGTACTTC. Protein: CASSLEAGSTNEQYF.

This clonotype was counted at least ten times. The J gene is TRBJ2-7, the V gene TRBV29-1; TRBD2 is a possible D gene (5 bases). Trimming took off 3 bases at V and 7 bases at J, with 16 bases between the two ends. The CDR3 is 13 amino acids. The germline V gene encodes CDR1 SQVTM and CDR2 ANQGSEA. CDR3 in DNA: TGCAGCGTTGACTCTGGGCATACGGGGGAGCAGTACTTC. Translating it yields CSVDSGHTGEQYF.

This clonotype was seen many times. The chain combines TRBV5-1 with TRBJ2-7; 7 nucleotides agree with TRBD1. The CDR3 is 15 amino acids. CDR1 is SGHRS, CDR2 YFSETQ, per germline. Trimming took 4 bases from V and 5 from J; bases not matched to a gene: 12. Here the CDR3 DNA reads TGCGCCAGCAGCGTAGGAAACTCCGACAGGGACGAGCAGTACTTC. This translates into CASSVGNSDRDEQYF.

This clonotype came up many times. As DNA, the CDR3 is TGCGCCAGCAGCCAAGGGACTAGCTCCTACAATGAGCAGTTCTTC. It specifies CASSQGTSSYNEQFF. The chain employs TRBV4-1 and TRBJ2-1, with 7 bases aligning to TRBD2. Germline lookup yields CDR1 MGHRA and CDR2 YSYEKL. The CDR3 length is 15 residues. V gave up 1 base and J gave up 0 bases; unmatched junction bases: 0.

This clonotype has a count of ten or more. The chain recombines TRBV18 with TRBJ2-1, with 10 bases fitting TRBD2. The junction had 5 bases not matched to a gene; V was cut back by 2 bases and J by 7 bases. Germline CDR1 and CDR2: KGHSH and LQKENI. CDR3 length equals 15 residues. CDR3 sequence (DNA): TGTGCCAGCTCACCATCAGCGGGGGGGAGGAATGAGCAGTTCTTC. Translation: CASSPSAGGRNEQFF. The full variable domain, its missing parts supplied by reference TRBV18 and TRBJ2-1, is NAGVMQNPRHLVRRRGQEARLRCSPMKGHSHVYWYRQLPEEGLKFMVYLQKENIIDESGMPKERFSAEFPKEGPSILRIQQVVRGDSAAYFCASSPSAGGRNEQFFGPGTRLTVL.

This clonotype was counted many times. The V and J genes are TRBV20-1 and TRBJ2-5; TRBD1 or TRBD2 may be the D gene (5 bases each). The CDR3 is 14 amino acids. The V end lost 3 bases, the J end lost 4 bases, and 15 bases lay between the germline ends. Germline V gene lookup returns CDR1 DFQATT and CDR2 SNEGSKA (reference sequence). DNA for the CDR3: TGCAGTGCTAGTCGCCAGGGAGTTCGAGAGACCCAGTACTTC. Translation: CSASRQGVRETQYF.

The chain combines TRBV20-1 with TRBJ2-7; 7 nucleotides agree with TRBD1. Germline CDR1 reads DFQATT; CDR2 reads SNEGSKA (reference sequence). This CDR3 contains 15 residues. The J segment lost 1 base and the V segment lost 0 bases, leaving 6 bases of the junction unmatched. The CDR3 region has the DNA TGCAGTGCTAGAGATAACAGGGGCAAATCCTACGAGCAGTACTTC. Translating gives CSARDNRGKSYEQYF.

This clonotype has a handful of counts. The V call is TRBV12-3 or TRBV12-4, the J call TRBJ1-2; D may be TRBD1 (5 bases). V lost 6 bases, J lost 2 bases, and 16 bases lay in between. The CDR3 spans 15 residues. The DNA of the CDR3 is TGTGCCAGCAGCGGAGGGGTCCGGCGGAACTATGGCTACACCTTC. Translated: CASSGGVRRNYGYTF.

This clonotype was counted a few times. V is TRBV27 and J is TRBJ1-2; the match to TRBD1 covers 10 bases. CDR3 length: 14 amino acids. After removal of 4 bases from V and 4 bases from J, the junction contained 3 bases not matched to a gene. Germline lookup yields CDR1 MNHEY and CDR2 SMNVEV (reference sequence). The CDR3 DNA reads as TGTGCCAGCAGTTCTTGGGACAGGGGCTATGGCTACACCTTC. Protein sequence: CASSSWDRGYGYTF.

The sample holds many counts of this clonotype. CDR3 in DNA: TGTGCCAGCAGACATCTTAACTATGGCTACACCTTC. Translated, it gives CASRHLNYGYTF. The chain has TRBV6-5 and TRBJ1-2; unclear D gene. Trimming pared 6 bases from V and 1 base from J, leaving 6 bases between. Germline-derived CDR1 and CDR2 are MNHEY and SVGAGI. The CDR3 runs to 12 residues.

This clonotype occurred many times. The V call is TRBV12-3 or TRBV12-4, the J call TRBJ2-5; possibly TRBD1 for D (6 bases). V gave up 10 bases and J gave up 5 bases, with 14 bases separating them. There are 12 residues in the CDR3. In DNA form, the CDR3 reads TGTGCCACCAGGGACAATACGGAGACCCAGTACTTC. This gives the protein CATRDNTETQYF.

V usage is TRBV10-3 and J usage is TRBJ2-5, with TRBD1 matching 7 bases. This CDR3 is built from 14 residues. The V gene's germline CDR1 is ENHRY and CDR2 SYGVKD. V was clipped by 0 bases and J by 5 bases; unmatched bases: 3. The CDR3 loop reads CAISESGGDETQYF. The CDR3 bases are TGTGCCATCAGTGAGTCAGGGGGCGACGAGACCCAGTACTTC.

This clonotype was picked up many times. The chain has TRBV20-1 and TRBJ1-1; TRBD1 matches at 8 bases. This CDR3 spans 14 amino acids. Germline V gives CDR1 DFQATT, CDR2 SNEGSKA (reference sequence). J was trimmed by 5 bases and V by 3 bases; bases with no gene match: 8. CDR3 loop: CSASPQGGKTEAFF. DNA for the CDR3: TGCAGTGCTAGCCCACAGGGGGGGAAGACTGAAGCTTTCTTT.

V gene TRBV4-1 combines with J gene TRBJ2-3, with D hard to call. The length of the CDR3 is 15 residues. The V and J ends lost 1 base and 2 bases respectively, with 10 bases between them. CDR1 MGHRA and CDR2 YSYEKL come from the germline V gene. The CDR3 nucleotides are TGCGCCAGCAGCCAAGCACTACTCCTCACAGATACGCAGTATTTT. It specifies CASSQALLLTDTQYF.

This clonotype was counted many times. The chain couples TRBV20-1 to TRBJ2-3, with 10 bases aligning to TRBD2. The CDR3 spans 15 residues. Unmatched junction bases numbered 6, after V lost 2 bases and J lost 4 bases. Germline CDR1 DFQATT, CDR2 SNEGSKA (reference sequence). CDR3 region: CSARRGSGGADTQYF. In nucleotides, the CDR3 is TGCAGTGCTAGAAGAGGCAGCGGGGGGGCAGATACGCAGTATTTT.

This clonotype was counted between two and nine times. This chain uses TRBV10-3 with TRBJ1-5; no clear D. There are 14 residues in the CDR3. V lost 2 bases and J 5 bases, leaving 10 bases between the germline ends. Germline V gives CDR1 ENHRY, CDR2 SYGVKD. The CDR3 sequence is CAISEPSSDQPQHF. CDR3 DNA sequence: TGTGCCATCAGTGAGCCCTCCAGTGATCAGCCCCAGCATTTT.

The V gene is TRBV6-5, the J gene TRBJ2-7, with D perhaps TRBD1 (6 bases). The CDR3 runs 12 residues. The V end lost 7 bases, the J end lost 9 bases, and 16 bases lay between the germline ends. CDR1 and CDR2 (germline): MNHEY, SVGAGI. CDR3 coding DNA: TGTGCCAGCACAAAGACAGGTGCGACGCAGTACTTC. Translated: CASTKTGATQYF.

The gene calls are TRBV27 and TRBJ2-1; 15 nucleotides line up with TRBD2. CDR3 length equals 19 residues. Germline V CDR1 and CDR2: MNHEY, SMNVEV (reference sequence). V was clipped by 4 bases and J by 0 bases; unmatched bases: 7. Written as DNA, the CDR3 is TGTGCCAGCAGTTCGGGACTAGCGGGGGGACGAAGCTCCTACAATGAGCAGTTCTTC. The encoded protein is CASSSGLAGGRSSYNEQFF.

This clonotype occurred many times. The CDR3 here is CSVYTGPNNEQFF. DNA for the CDR3: TGCAGCGTCTATACCGGGCCCAACAATGAGCAGTTCTTC. This rearrangement joins TRBV29-1 to TRBJ2-1; D not certain. Germline values: CDR1 SQVTM, CDR2 ANQGSEA. The CDR3 covers 13 residues. The V end lost 6 bases, the J end lost 5 bases, and 14 bases lay between the germline ends.

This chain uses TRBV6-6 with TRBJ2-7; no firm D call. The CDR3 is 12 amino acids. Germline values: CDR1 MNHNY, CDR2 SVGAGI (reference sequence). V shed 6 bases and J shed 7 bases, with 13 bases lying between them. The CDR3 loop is CASSPGSDEQYF. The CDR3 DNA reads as TGTGCCAGCAGCCCCGGGTCGGATGAGCAGTACTTC.

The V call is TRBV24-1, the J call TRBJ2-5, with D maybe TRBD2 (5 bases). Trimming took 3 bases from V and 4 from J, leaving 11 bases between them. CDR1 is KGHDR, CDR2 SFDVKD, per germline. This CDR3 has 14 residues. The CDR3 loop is CATSDRTLAETQYF. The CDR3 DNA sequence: TGTGCCACCAGTGATCGGACTCTAGCAGAGACCCAGTACTTC.

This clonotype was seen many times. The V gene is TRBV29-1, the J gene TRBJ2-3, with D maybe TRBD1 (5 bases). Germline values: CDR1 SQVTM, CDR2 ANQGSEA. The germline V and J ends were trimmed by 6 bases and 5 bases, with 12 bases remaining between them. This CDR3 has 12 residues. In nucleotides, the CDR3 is TGCAGCGTCCAGGGTTCTGGAGATACGCAGTATTTT. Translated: CSVQGSGDTQYF.

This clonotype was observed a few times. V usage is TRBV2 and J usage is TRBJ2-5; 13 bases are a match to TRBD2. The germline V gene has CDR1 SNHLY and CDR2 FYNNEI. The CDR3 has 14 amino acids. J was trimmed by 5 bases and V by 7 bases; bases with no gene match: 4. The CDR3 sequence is CASTTSGGVETQYF. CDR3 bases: TGTGCCAGCACTACTAGCGGGGGGGTGGAGACCCAGTACTTC. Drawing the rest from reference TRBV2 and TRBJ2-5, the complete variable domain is EPEVTQTPSHQVTQMGQEVILRCVPISNHLYFYWYRQILGQKVEFLVSFYNNEISEKSEIFDDQFSVERPDGSNFTLKIRSTKLEDSAMYFCASTTSGGVETQYFGPGTRLLVL.

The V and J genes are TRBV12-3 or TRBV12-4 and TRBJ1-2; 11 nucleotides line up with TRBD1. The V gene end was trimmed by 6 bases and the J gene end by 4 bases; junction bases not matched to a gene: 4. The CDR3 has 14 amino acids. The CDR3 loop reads CASRAGTGGYGYTF. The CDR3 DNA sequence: TGTGCCAGCAGGGCCGGGACAGGGGGCTATGGCTACACCTTC.

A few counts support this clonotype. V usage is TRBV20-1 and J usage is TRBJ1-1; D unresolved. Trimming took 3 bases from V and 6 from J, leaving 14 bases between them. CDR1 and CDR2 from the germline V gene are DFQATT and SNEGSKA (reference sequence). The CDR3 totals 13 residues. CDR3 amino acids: CSARHLLRPEAFF. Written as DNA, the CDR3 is TGCAGTGCTAGGCATTTACTTCGTCCTGAAGCTTTCTTT.

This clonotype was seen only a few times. CDR3 in DNA: TGCGCCAGCAGCTTGGTTCCCGAACCTTATGGCTACACCTTC. Its translation is CASSLVPEPYGYTF. The chain recombines TRBV5-1 with TRBJ1-2; D is ambiguous. Germline assignment: CDR1 SGHRS and CDR2 YFSETQ. V was cut by 0 bases and J by 5 bases, with 11 bases left in between. The CDR3 totals 14 residues.